This T cell receptor beta chain appears in the sequencing data of a study of blood T cell repertoires in COVID-19. This CDR3 spans 12 amino acids. Trimming removed 5 bases from V and 5 bases from J, with 7 bases in between. Germline loops: CDR1 MNHEY, CDR2 SVGEGT. Per the study methods: For nucleated cells, counts were estimated from reference gene primer amplification. Assay: immunoSEQ multiplex PCR; the TCRdb copy retains only in-frame clones and omits some. V and J calls and clone size are given by that table; D and trimming were obtained from the DNA. Of more than 200,000 clones listed, 85% to 90% are singletons.

Input material: peripheral blood. This TCR was recovered from a woman aged 60-70 years with COVID-19, enrolled during active disease. The V and J genes are TRBV6-2 or TRBV6-3 and TRBJ2-1, with D possibly being TRBD2 (5 bases). The CDR3 DNA sequence: TGTGCCAGCAGTCACGGGAACAATGAGCAGTTCTTC. This encodes CASSHGNNEQFF.